These T cell receptor beta chains were read from a single sample in a study of control samples from healthy donors and cancer patients. Only in-frame clones appear in the TCRdb table, and some are missing; sequencing was by immunoSEQ multiplex PCR. This sample has under 30,000 clones, with 87% found just once. Source material: formalin-fixed, paraffin-embedded tissue. These receptors were collected from a female donor with melanoma. Both conserved end residues are part of each CDR3. A D gene is named only where the DNA matches it firmly.

TRBJ2-1	TRBV5-1	.	TGCGCCAGCAGCTTGGATAGCGTTACCTACAATGAGCAGTTCTTC	CASSLDSVTYNEQFF
TRBJ1-2	TRBV4-3	.	TGCGCCAGCAGCAGTCAGGGGCGCGGATATGGCTACACCTTC	CASSSQGRGYGYTF
TRBJ1-2	TRBV7-9	.	TGTGCCAGCAGCCTCACGCCTGCTTCCTATGGCTACACCTTC	CASSLTPASYGYTF
TRBJ1-3	TRBV30	TRBD1	TGTGCCTGGAGCGACAGGGCTTTAAGCTCTGGAAACACCATATATTTT	CAWSDRALSSGNTIYF
TRBJ2-3	TRBV11-2	TRBD2	TGTGCCAGCAGCTTCCGCGGGAGAGTAAGCACAGATACGCAGTATTTT	CASSFRGRVSTDTQYF
TRBJ2-7	TRBV10-1	.	TGCGCCAGCAGTGGCCGGGAAGGGGGCTACGAGCAGTACTTC	CASSGREGGYEQYF
TRBJ1-1	TRBV5-1	.	TGCGCCAGCAGCTTCAGGGGTACTGAAGCTTTCTTT	CASSFRGTEAFF
TRBJ2-3	TRBV4-3	.	TGCGCCAGCAGCCAATATACGTACTCTAGCACAGATACGCAGTATTTT	CASSQYTYSSTDTQYF
TRBJ1-2	TRBV9	.	TGTGCCAGCAGCGTAGAAGGCCTCACGGAAAGTGGCTACACCTTC	CASSVEGLTESGYTF
TRBJ2-3	TRBV4-3	.	TGCGCCAGCAGCCAGAGGGACAGCACAGATACGCAGTATTTT	CASSQRDSTDTQYF
TRBJ1-2	TRBV3-1/TRBV3-2	.	TGTGCCAGCAGCCAAGCCTGGGGGGATGGCTACACCTTC	CASSQAWGDGYTF
TRBJ1-4	TRBV3-1/TRBV3-2	TRBD1	TGTGCCAGCAGCCCCTTCCGGACAGGGTCTAATGAAAAACTGTTTTTT	CASSPFRTGSNEKLFF
TRBJ2-7	TRBV7-8	.	TGTGCCAGCAGCTTGGACCAGACGGACGAGCAGTACTTC	CASSLDQTDEQYF